These 20 T cell receptor beta chains were sequenced from one sample in a study of CD8+CD57+ T cells in acquired aplastic anemia (dated by TCRdb to 2016 to 2019). TCRdb shows the sequencer as Illumina HiSeq 2000. Genomic DNA was used as template for profiling of TCR beta VDJ combinations and CDR3 sequences. In-frame beta chains were kept once TCRdb had trimmed the public reads at Q25 with fastp and called clones with MiXCR. Records with the same CDR3 protein are collapsed into one entry carrying the most frequent genes and DNA. The sample table contains approximately 98,000 distinct CDR3 sequences; only one count was recorded for around two thirds of them. 50% to 70% of the sample is taken by the ten largest. Patients chosen for sequencing had shown expansion of CD8+CD57+ cells by flow cytometry. Material: sorted CD4+, CD8+, or CD8+CD57+ T cells (not recorded which) from PBMCs. The receptor source for this set is a human donor with aplastic anemia.

V usage is TRBV10-3 and J usage is TRBJ1-4, with D tentatively TRBD1 (5 bases). The CDR3 is 13 amino acids. Trimming left V 11 bases short and J 6 bases short, with 16 bases between. Looked up from germline, CDR1 is ENHRY and CDR2 is SYGVKD. The CDR3 region has the DNA TGTGCCGCCCGGGACCGGGCGGATGAAAAACTGTTTTTT. Translation gives CAARDRADEKLFF.

On this clonotype: Germline and junction disagree at one end, which may indicate a read error. V usage is TRBV11-1 and J usage is TRBJ1-5, with 8 nucleotides matching TRBD1. This CDR3 has 17 amino acids. Per germline, CDR1 SGHAT and CDR2 FQDESV (reference sequence). The CDR3 DNA reads as TGTGCCAGCAGCTTGGGGTCCGGAGGACAGGGAGGACAGCCTCAGCATTTT. Residues: CASSLGSGGQGGQPQHF.

The gene calls are TRBV10-3 and TRBJ2-3, with 9 bases matching TRBD2. The J segment lost 6 bases and the V segment lost 6 bases, leaving 4 bases of the junction unmatched. This CDR3 region has 13 residues. CDR1 is ENHRY and CDR2 is SYGVKD in the germline V gene. CDR3 bases: TGTGCCATCAGGGGAGGGACTAGCGATACGCAGTATTTT. It encodes CAIRGGTSDTQYF.

This chain connects TRBV20-1 to TRBJ2-2; D is perhaps TRBD1 or TRBD2 (5 bases each). This CDR3 has 13 residues. V lost 6 bases and J lost 7, with 15 bases in between. Looked up from germline, CDR1 is DFQATT and CDR2 is SNEGSKA (reference sequence). The CDR3 spells CSAVVGGSGELFF. CDR3 DNA sequence: TGCAGTGCCGTAGTTGGGGGAAGCGGGGAGCTGTTTTTT.

The V and J genes are TRBV20-1 and TRBJ1-6, with unresolved D. The CDR3 is 14 amino acids. Germline V gives CDR1 DFQATT, CDR2 SNEGSKA (reference sequence). V dropped 1 base and J dropped 5 bases, with 9 bases sitting between them. CDR3 nucleotide sequence: TGCAGTGCTAGAGTTGAAGCGGATAATTCACCCCTCCACTTT. Translated, it gives CSARVEADNSPLHF.

The V call is TRBV2, the J call TRBJ2-3; 12 bases line up with TRBD2. CDR1 is SNHLY and CDR2 is FYNNEI in the germline V gene. V lost 4 bases and J lost 2; bases outside the gene matches: 10. The CDR3 contains 18 residues. The CDR3 DNA follows: TGTGCCAGCAGTGTGTCTAGCGGGAGGGCCTCGACCACAGATACGCAGTATTTT. It is translated as CASSVSSGRASTTDTQYF.

This chain connects TRBV19 to TRBJ1-1; D unresolved. Germline values: CDR1 LNHDA, CDR2 SQIVND (reference sequence). V lost 6 bases to trimming and J lost 5 bases, with 7 bases between them. The CDR3 consists of 11 residues. CDR3 nucleotides: TGTGCCAGTAGCGGACTGACTGAAGCTTTCTTT. It specifies CASSGLTEAFF. Based on the CDR3 plus reference TRBV19 and TRBJ1-1, the full variable domain is DGGITQSPKYLFRKEGQNVTLSCEQNLNHDAMYWYRQDPGQGLRLIYYSQIVNDFQKGDIAEGYSVSREKKESFPLTVTSAQKNPTAFYLCASSGLTEAFFGQGTRLTVV.

On this clonotype itself: An end of the junction differs from the germline gene, which may be a read error. The chain is built from TRBV24-1 and TRBJ2-5; possibly TRBD2 for D (6 bases). The CDR3 is 14 amino acids. Germline assignment: CDR1 KGHDR and CDR2 SFDVKD. This CDR3 reads CATSDSGEQEAQYF. The CDR3 region has the DNA TGTGCCACCAGTGATTCGGGGGAGCAAGAGGCCCAGTACTTC.

J is TRBJ2-1 and V is TRBV20-1; the match to TRBD1 covers 11 bases. The germline CDR1 and CDR2 sequences are DFQATT and SNEGSKA (reference sequence). The CDR3 runs to 14 residues. J lost 6 bases, V lost 5 bases, and 6 bases had no gene match. CDR3 nucleotides: TGCAGTGCTGGGGGACAGGGGGATTTCAATGAGCAGTTCTTC. Translating gives CSAGGQGDFNEQFF.

The chain joins TRBV20-1 to TRBJ1-5; D is uncertain. Looked up from germline, CDR1 is DFQATT and CDR2 is SNEGSKA (reference sequence). Trimming cost V 2 bases and J 0 bases, with 5 bases left between them. The CDR3 totals 13 residues. DNA of the CDR3: TGCAGTGCTAGACTGGGTAGCAATCAGCCCCAGCATTTT. It is translated as CSARLGSNQPQHF.

This clonotype has a single count. The J gene is TRBJ2-3, the V gene TRBV7-9, with D unresolved. Trimming shortened V by 5 bases and J by 0 bases, and 6 bases separated the two germline ends. The CDR3 runs 13 residues. Germline values: CDR1 SEHNR, CDR2 FQNEAQ (reference sequence). The CDR3 DNA is TGTGCCAGCAGCGGGCAGAGCACAGATACGCAGTATTTT. Translating gives CASSGQSTDTQYF.

This chain joins TRBV15 and TRBJ1-4, with 7 bases lining up with TRBD1. Unmatched junction bases numbered 6, after V lost 3 bases and J lost 5 bases. Germline CDR1 and CDR2: LNHNV and YYDKDF (reference sequence). This CDR3 is 15 amino acids long. The CDR3 DNA sequence: TGTGCCACCAGCAGCGACAGGGAGGGGAATGAAAAACTGTTTTTT. Translation: CATSSDREGNEKLFF. Full variable domain (missing parts from reference TRBV15 and TRBJ1-4): DAMVIQNPRYQVTQFGKPVTLSCSQTLNHNVMYWYQQKSSQAPKLLFHYYDKDFNNEADTPDNFQSRRPNTSFCFLDIRSPGLGDTAMYLCATSSDREGNEKLFFGSGTQLSVL.

Here the CDR3 DNA reads TGTGCCACCAGCAGTGGGACAGGTCCAACTAATGAAAAACTGTTTTTT. It specifies CATSSGTGPTNEKLFF. The chain joins TRBV15 to TRBJ1-4, with 8 bases lining up with TRBD1. The CDR3 is 16 residues long. Germline CDR1 is LNHNV and CDR2 is YYDKDF (reference sequence). V gave up 3 bases and J gave up 0 bases; unmatched junction bases: 3. The whole variable domain, filled in from reference TRBV15 and TRBJ1-4, reads DAMVIQNPRYQVTQFGKPVTLSCSQTLNHNVMYWYQQKSSQAPKLLFHYYDKDFNNEADTPDNFQSRRPNTSFCFLDIRSPGLGDTAMYLCATSSGTGPTNEKLFFGSGTQLSVL.

This sequence joins TRBV6-4 and TRBJ1-1, with D hard to call. This CDR3 region has 14 residues. The V gene lost 1 base and the J gene lost 5 bases, with 11 bases spanning the gap. Germline V lookup: CDR1 MRHNA, CDR2 SNTAGT. Here the CDR3 reads CASSDLKVGTEAFF. Here the CDR3 DNA reads TGTGCCAGCAGTGACTTGAAGGTGGGGACTGAAGCTTTCTTT.

This clonotype has a handful of counts. V and J are TRBV15 and TRBJ1-1; 7 nucleotides line up with TRBD1. Unmatched junction bases numbered 10, after V lost 0 bases and J lost 3 bases. This CDR3 has 17 amino acids. CDR1 and CDR2 from the germline V gene are LNHNV and YYDKDF (reference sequence). CDR3 sequence reads: CATSRDPEGAEDTEAFF. DNA of the CDR3: TGTGCCACCAGCAGAGATCCCGAGGGGGCGGAGGACACTGAAGCTTTCTTT.

A few counts support this clonotype. One end of the junction does not line up with germline, which may come from a read error. The V gene is TRBV7-7, the J gene TRBJ2-5; 7 nucleotides match TRBD2. The CDR3 sequence is 15 residues long. Germline lookup yields CDR1 SSHAT and CDR2 FNYEAQ (reference sequence). The CDR3 here is CASSSGGTPQETQYF. CDR3 nucleotide sequence: TGTGCTAGCAGCTCCGGGGGGACCCCACAAGAGACCCAGTACTTC.

This clonotype came up a few times. V gene TRBV29-1 combines with J gene TRBJ2-1; 8 bases map to TRBD2. CDR1 is SQVTM and CDR2 is ANQGSEA in the germline V gene. J gave up 0 bases and V 4 bases, and 2 bases lay outside the gene matches. The CDR3 totals 14 residues. The CDR3 nucleotides read TGCAGCGTTGCAAGCGGGAGCTCCTACAATGAGCAGTTCTTC. Its protein product is CSVASGSSYNEQFF.

The chain carries TRBV5-1 and TRBJ1-1; unclear D gene. The germline V gene encodes CDR1 SGHRS and CDR2 YFSETQ. The CDR3 is made up of 16 amino acids. Trimming cost V 0 bases and J 1 base, with 13 bases left between them. The CDR3 loop reads CASSLAFRGENTEAFF. The CDR3 DNA reads as TGCGCCAGCAGCTTGGCCTTTCGAGGAGAGAACACTGAAGCTTTCTTT. The full variable domain, its missing parts supplied by reference TRBV5-1 and TRBJ1-1, is KAGVTQTPRYLIKTRGQQVTLSCSPISGHRSVSWYQQTPGQGLQFLFEYFSETQRNKGNFPGRFSGRQFSNSRSEMNVSTLELGDSALYLCASSLAFRGENTEAFFGQGTRLTVV.

The chain recombines TRBV4-3 with TRBJ2-3; D call uncertain. The CDR3 covers 13 residues. V lost 4 bases and J 0 bases, leaving 5 bases between the germline ends. Germline CDR1 is LGHNA and CDR2 is YSLEER. CDR3 nucleotide sequence: TGCGCCAGCAGCCGGATGAGCACAGATACGCAGTATTTT. As protein: CASSRMSTDTQYF.

This clonotype was detected ten times or more. V is TRBV9 and J is TRBJ2-2; no reliable D call. Germline values: CDR1 SGDLS, CDR2 YYNGEE. Between the trimmed V and J ends, which lost 4 bases and 8 bases, there was a span of 9 bases. The CDR3 totals 12 residues. CDR3 protein: CASSPGPGELFF. CDR3 bases: TGTGCCAGCAGCCCTGGACCTGGGGAGCTGTTTTTT.